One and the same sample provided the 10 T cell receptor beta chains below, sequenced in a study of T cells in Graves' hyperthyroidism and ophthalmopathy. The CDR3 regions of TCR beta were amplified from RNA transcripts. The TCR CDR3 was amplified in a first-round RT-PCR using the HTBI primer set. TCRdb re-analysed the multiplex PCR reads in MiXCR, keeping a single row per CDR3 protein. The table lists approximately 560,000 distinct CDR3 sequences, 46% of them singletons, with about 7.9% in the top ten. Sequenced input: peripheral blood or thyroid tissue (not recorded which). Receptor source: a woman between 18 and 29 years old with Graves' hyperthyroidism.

CDR3 sequence (DNA): TGTGCCAGCAGCCGGGTGGTGGAGACCCAGTACTTC. Protein sequence: CASSRVVETQYF. The gene calls are TRBV12-3 or TRBV12-4 and TRBJ2-5; D is uncertain. With 6 bases removed from V and 5 bases from J, the gap between germline ends came to 10 bases. CDR3 size: 12 residues.

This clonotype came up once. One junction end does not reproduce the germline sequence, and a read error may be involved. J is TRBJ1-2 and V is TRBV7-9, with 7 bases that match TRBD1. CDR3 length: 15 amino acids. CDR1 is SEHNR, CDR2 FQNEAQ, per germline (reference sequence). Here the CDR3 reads CASSQDSQGGYGYTF. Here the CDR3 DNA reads TGCGCCAGCAGCCAAGATTCGCAGGGGGGCTATGGCTACACCTTC.

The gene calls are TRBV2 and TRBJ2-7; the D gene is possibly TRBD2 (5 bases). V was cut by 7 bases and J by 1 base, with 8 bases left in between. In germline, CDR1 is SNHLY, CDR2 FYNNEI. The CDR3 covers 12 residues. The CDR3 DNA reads TGTGCCAGCAACCGAGGGTCCTACGAGCAGTACTTC. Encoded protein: CASNRGSYEQYF.

The DNA of the CDR3 is TGTGCCATCAGGCGGGGACCGACAGGGGGTGGCTACACCTTC. Amino acid sequence: CAIRRGPTGGGYTF. V gene TRBV10-3 combines with J gene TRBJ1-2; TRBD1 aligns across 9 bases. The CDR3 covers 14 residues. The germline V gene encodes CDR1 ENHRY and CDR2 SYGVKD. J gave up 7 bases and V 6 bases, and 9 bases lay outside the gene matches.

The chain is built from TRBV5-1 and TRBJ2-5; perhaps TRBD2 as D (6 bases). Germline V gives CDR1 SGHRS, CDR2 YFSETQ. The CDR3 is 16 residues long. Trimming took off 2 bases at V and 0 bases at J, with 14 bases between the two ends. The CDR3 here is CASSFGPAGNQETQYF. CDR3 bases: TGCGCCAGCAGCTTCGGCCCAGCGGGCAACCAAGAGACCCAGTACTTC.

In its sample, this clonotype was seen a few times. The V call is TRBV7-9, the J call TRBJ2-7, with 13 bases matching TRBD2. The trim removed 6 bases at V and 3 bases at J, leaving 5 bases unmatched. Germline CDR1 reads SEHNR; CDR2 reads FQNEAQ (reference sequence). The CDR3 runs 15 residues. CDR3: CASRFGTSGNYEQYF. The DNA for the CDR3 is TGTGCCAGCAGATTCGGGACTAGCGGGAACTACGAGCAGTACTTC.

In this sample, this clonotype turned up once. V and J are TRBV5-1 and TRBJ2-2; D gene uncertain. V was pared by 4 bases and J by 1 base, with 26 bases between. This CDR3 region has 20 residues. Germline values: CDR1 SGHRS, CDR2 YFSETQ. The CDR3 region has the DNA TGCGCCAGCAGCGGTAGAACGTTTCGCCCCAGTACCGAGAACACCGGGGAGCTGTTTTTT. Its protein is CASSGRTFRPSTENTGELFF.

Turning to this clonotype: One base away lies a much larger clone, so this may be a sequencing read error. The CDR3 reads CAIGHLNTEALF. The CDR3 region has the DNA TGTGCCATCGGACACTTAAACACTGAAGCTCTCTTT. The chain employs TRBV2 and TRBJ1-1; tentative D call: TRBD1 (5 bases). This CDR3 contains 12 residues. Germline-derived CDR1 and CDR2 are SNHLY and FYNNEI.

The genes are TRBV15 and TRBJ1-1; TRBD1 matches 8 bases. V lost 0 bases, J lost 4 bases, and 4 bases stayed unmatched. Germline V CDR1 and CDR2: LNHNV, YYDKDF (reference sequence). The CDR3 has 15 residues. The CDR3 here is CATSRDAGGGTEAFF. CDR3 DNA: TGTGCCACCAGCAGAGATGCAGGGGGCGGCACTGAAGCTTTCTTT.

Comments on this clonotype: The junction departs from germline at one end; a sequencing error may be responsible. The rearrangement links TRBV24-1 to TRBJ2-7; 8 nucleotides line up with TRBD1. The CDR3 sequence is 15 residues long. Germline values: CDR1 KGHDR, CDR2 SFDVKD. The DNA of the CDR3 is TGTGCCGCCAGTGTTTTCCGACAGGGGCGCTACGAGCAGTACTTC. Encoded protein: CAASVFRQGRYEQYF.